This T cell receptor (beta chain) was sequenced in a study of CD8 T cells in ankylosing spondylitis. This CDR3 has 15 residues. V was trimmed by 3 bases and J by 0 bases, leaving 8 bases between them. CDR1 and CDR2 from the germline V gene are SGHVS and FNYEAQ. TCRdb called the 5' RACE reads again in MiXCR, with one record for every CDR3 protein. Of about 540,000 distinct CDR3 sequences listed, about 12% were seen once; the top ten hold under 7.5%. Overall study results and limits: Roughly eight highly homologous variants made up a TCR beta motif that seemed to typify ankylosing spondylitis blood. From matched ankylosing spondylitis synovial fluid, disease-linked clones were reportedly recovered at significantly enriched levels.

In the case of this clonotype: Its matching antigen is unknown.

The rearrangement links TRBV7-6 to TRBJ1-4; D remains unclear. The TCR comes from a male donor with ankylosing spondylitis. The sequenced sample consisted of blood, either unsorted or a sorted T cell fraction (not recorded which). The CDR3 region has the DNA TGTGCCAGCAGCTTTGGTTATGCAACTAATGAAAAACTGTTTTTT. Protein: CASSFGYATNEKLFF.